This is a list of T cell receptor beta chains from one sample in a study of response to subunit inactivated influenza vaccine. From the RT-PCR reads, TCRdb called clonotypes with MiXCR, one entry per CDR3 protein. The sample gives fewer than 400,000 distinct CDR3 sequences, about a fifth of which show up once; roughly 10% is in the top ten. The sample here was PBMCs from blood, taken less than 22 months after vaccination. These receptors came from a man aged 50-75 years who received an inactivated influenza vaccine. The CDR3 runs from the conserved cysteine through the conserved F or W. A D gene is named only where the DNA matches it firmly. Clone size appears in some rows only: once, few, many, or a class for an expanded clone.

v_gene,j_gene,abundance,d_gene,CDR3aa,CDR3nt
TRBV2,TRBJ2-2,few,TRBD1,CASITDRGAAGELFF,TGTGCCAGCATTACGGACAGGGGGGCCGCCGGGGAGCTGTTTTTT
TRBV20-1,TRBJ1-1,many,-,CSARVLNTEAFF,TGCAGTGCTAGAGTTCTGAACACTGAAGCTTTCTTT
TRBV14,TRBJ1-1,-,-,CASSPIDWDTEAFF,TGTGCCAGCAGCCCAATTGATTGGGACACTGAAGCTTTCTTT
TRBV6-2/TRBV6-3,TRBJ1-4,-,-,CASSYATGQLFF,TGTGCCAGCAGTTACGCGACAGGTCAACTGTTTTTT
TRBV20-1,TRBJ2-7,-,TRBD2,CSAGGASSYEQYF,TGCAGTGCCGGGGGGGCAAGCTCCTACGAGCAGTACTTC
TRBV20-1,TRBJ2-4,-,-,CSARVSGKAIQYF,TGCAGTGCTAGAGTATCAGGGAAGGCCATTCAGTACTTC
TRBV14,TRBJ2-1,-,TRBD2,CASSHRTSGIAYNEQFF,TGTGCCAGCAGTCATAGGACTAGCGGGATTGCCTACAATGAGCAGTTCTTC
TRBV4-1,TRBJ2-1,-,TRBD2,CASSQDRSLAEAPSYNEQFF,TGCGCCAGCAGCCAAGATCGGAGCCTAGCGGAGGCCCCCTCCTACAATGAGCAGTTCTTC
TRBV7-2,TRBJ2-7,-,-,CASSNPGRSYEQYF,TGTGCCAGCAGCAACCCGGGCAGATCCTACGAGCAGTACTTC
TRBV29-1,TRBJ1-1,-,-,CSVEIGFVNTEAFF,TGCAGCGTTGAGATAGGGTTTGTGAACACTGAAGCTTTCTTT
TRBV7-9,TRBJ1-5,many,-,CASSLALGQPQHF,TGTGCCAGCAGCTTAGCCTTAGGTCAGCCCCAGCATTTT
TRBV12-3/TRBV12-4,TRBJ1-4,many,-,CASSASVANEKLFF,TGTGCCAGCAGTGCCAGCGTAGCCAATGAAAAACTGTTTTTT
TRBV12-3/TRBV12-4,TRBJ2-1,few,TRBD2,CASSLHGGGNEQFF,TGTGCCAGCAGTCTGCACGGGGGGGGTAATGAGCAGTTCTTC
TRBV20-1,TRBJ1-1,-,TRBD1,CSARARQGLEAFF,TGCAGTGCTAGAGCTCGACAGGGCCTTGAAGCTTTCTTT
TRBV2,TRBJ1-2,few,-,CASRTIYGYTF,TGTGCCAGCAGAACGATCTATGGCTACACCTTC
TRBV5-4,TRBJ2-3,-,TRBD2,CASSLGTTSTDTQYF,TGTGCCAGCAGCTTAGGGACTACTAGCACAGATACGCAGTATTTT
TRBV9,TRBJ2-2,-,-,CASSVFSFGQPGELFF,TGTGCCAGCAGCGTATTCTCTTTTGGACAACCCGGGGAGCTGTTTTTT
TRBV2,TRBJ2-7,-,-,CASSSLGTPSYEQYF,TGTGCCAGCAGTTCTCTCGGGACACCCTCCTACGAGCAGTACTTC
TRBV5-5,TRBJ2-5,-,-,CASSLDPGVGETQYF,TGTGCCAGCAGCTTGGACCCGGGCGTGGGGGAGACCCAGTACTTC
TRBV18,TRBJ1-3,few,-,CASSPVASRQPSGNTIYF,TGTGCCAGCTCACCTGTAGCATCTCGACAGCCCTCTGGAAACACCATATATTTT
TRBV19,TRBJ1-2,few,-,CASVEGLNYGYTF,TGTGCCAGTGTTGAAGGCCTAAACTATGGCTACACCTTC
TRBV2,TRBJ2-2,-,-,CASTHRALSTGELFF,TGTGCCAGCACCCACAGGGCTTTGTCCACCGGGGAGCTGTTTTTT
TRBV7-9,TRBJ2-3,-,-,CASSLGAGQYF,TGTGCCAGCAGCTTAGGTGCGGGGCAGTATTTT
TRBV5-1,TRBJ2-1,few,-,CASSNRERSEQFF,TGCGCCAGCAGTAACCGGGAGAGAAGTGAGCAGTTCTTC
TRBV12-3/TRBV12-4,TRBJ1-1,many,TRBD1,CASSPGQGFTEAFF,TGTGCCAGCAGTCCCGGACAGGGGTTCACTGAAGCTTTCTTT
TRBV14,TRBJ2-2,few,TRBD1,CASSPRTGDTGELFF,TGTGCCAGCAGCCCTCGGACAGGGGATACCGGGGAGCTGTTTTTT
TRBV7-9,TRBJ1-5,few,-,CASSLGPTGPAQPQHF,TGTGCCAGCAGCTTAGGACCTACAGGGCCCGCTCAGCCCCAGCATTTT
TRBV18,TRBJ1-3,many,-,CASSPPVASGNTIYF,TGTGCCAGCTCACCACCTGTCGCCTCTGGAAACACCATATATTTT
TRBV20-1,TRBJ1-2,few,TRBD1,CSARVRGGTDSLANYGYTF,TGCAGTGCTAGAGTCAGGGGGGGGACAGACAGCTTGGCTAACTATGGCTACACCTTC
TRBV24-1,TRBJ1-2,few,-,CATSDGRFLNYGYTF,TGTGCCACCAGTGATGGCAGATTCCTAAACTATGGCTACACCTTC
TRBV5-1,TRBJ2-3,few,TRBD2,CASSSLAGDTDTQYF,TGCGCCAGCAGCTCCTTAGCGGGAGACACAGATACGCAGTATTTT
TRBV24-1,TRBJ1-2,-,-,CATSTEMLDYGYTF,TGTGCCACCTCCACAGAGATGCTCGACTATGGCTACACCTTC